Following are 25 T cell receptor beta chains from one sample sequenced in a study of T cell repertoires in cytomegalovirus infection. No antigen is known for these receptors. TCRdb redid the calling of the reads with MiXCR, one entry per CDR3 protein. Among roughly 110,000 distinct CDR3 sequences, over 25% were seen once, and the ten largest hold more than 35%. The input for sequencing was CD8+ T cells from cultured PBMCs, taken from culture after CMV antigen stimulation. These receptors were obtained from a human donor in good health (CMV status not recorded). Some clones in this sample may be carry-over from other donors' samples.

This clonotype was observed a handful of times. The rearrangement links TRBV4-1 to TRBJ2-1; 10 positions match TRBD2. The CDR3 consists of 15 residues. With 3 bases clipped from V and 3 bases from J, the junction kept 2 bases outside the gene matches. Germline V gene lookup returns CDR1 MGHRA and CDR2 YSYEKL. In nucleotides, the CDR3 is TGCGCCAGCAGCCATCCTAGCGGGGGCTACAATGAGCAGTTCTTC. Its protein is CASSHPSGGYNEQFF.

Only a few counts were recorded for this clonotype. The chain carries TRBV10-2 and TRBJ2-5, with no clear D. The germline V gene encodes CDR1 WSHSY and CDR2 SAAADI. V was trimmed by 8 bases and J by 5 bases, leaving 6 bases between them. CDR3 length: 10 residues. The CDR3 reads CASGLETQYF. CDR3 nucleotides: TGCGCCAGCGGTTTGGAGACCCAGTACTTC.

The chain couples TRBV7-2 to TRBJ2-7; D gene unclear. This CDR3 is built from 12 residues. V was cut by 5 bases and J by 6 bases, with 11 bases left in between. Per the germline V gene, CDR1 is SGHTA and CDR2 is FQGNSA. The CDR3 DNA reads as TGTGCCAGCAGCCCCGTCCTTGGCGAGCAGTACTTC. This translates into CASSPVLGEQYF.

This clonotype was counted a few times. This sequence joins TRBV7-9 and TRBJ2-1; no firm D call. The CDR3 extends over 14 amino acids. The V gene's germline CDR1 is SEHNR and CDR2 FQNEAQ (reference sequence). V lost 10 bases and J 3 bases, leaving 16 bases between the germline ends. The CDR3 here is CATSSGENYNEQFF. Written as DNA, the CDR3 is TGTGCCACTTCGTCTGGGGAAAACTACAATGAGCAGTTCTTC.

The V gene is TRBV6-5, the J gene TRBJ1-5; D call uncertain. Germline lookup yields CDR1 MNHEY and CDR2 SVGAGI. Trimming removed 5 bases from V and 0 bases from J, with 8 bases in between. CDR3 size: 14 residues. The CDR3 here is CASSPTYSNQPQHF. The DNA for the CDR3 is TGTGCCAGCAGTCCTACTTATAGCAATCAGCCCCAGCATTTT.

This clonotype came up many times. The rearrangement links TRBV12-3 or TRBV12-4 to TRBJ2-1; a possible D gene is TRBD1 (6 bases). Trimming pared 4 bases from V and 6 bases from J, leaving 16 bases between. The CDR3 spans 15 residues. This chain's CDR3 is CASSSQGSVGNEQFF. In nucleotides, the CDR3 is TGTGCCAGCAGTTCCCAGGGGTCGGTGGGCAATGAGCAGTTCTTC.

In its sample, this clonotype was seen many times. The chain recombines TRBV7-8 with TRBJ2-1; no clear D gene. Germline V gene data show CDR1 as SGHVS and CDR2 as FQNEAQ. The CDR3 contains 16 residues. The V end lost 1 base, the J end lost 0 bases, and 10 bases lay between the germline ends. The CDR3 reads CASSLVSGFSYNEQFF. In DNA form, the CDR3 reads TGTGCCAGCAGCTTAGTTAGTGGATTCTCCTACAATGAGCAGTTCTTC. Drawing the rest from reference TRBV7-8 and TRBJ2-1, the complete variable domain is GAGVSQSPRYKVAKRGQDVALRCDPISGHVSLFWYQQALGQGPEFLTYFQNEAQLDKSGLPSDRFFAERPEGSVSTLKIQRTQQEDSAVYLCASSLVSGFSYNEQFFGPGTRLTVL.

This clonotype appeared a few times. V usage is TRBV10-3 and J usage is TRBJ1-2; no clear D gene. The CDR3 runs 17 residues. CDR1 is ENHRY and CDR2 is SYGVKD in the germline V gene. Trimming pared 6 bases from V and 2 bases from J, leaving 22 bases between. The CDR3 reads CAISGLWALEKNYGYTF. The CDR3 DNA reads TGTGCCATCAGCGGACTTTGGGCGCTAGAGAAAAACTATGGCTACACCTTC.

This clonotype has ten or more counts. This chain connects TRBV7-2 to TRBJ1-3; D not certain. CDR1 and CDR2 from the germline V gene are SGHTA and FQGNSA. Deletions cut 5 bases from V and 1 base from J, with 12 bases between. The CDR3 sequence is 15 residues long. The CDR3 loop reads CASSPLLGSGNTIYF. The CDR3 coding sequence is TGTGCCAGCAGCCCCCTTTTAGGGTCTGGAAACACCATATATTTT. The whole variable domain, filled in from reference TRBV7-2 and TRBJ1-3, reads GAGVSQSPSNKVTEKGKDVELRCDPISGHTALYWYRQSLGQGLEFLIYFQGNSAPDKSGLPSDRFSAERTGGSVSTLTIQRTQQEDSAVYLCASSPLLGSGNTIYFGEGSWLTVV.

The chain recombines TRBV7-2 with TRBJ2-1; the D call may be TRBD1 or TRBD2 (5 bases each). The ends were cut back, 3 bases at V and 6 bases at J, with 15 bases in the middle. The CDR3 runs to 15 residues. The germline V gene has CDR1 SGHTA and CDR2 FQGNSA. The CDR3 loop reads CASSFPGTILNEQFF. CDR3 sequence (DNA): TGTGCCAGCAGCTTCCCGGGGACCATTCTCAATGAGCAGTTCTTC.

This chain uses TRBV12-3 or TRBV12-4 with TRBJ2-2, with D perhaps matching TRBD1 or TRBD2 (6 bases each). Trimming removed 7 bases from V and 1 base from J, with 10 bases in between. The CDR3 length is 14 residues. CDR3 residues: CASNGGLNTGELFF. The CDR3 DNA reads TGTGCCAGCAATGGGGGGCTGAACACCGGGGAGCTGTTTTTT.

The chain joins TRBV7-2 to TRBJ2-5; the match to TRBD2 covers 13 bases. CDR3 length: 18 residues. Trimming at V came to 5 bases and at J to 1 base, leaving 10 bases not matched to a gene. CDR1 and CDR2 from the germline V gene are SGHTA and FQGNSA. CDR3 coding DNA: TGTGCCAGCAGCCGAGACAAAGGACTAGCGGGGGCCCAAGAGACCCAGTACTTC. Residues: CASSRDKGLAGAQETQYF.

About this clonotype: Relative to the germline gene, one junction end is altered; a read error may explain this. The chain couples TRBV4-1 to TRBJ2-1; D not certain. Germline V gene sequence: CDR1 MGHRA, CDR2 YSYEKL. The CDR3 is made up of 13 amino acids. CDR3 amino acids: CASSQDFVNEQFF. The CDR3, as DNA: TGTGCCAGCAGCCAAGATTTCGTAAATGAGCAGTTCTTC.

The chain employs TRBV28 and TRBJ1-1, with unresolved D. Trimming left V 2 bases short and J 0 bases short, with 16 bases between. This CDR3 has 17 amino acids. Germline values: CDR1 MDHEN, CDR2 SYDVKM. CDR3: CASSLELVVSMNTEAFF. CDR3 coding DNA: TGTGCCAGCAGTTTAGAACTCGTTGTTTCCATGAACACTGAAGCTTTCTTT.

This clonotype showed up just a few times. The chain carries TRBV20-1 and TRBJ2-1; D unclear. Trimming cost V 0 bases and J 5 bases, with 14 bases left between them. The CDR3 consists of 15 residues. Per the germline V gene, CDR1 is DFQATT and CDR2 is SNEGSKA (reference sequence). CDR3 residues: CSARDRRPKHNEQFF. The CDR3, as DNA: TGCAGTGCTAGAGATCGTCGGCCAAAGCACAATGAGCAGTTCTTC.

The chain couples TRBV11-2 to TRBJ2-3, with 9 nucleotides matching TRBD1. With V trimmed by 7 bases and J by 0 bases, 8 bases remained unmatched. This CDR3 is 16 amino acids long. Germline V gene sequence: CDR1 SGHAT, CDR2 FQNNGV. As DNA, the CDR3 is TGTGCCAGCACCTATACAGGGGGCCGGAGCACAGATACGCAGTATTTT. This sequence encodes CASTYTGGRSTDTQYF.

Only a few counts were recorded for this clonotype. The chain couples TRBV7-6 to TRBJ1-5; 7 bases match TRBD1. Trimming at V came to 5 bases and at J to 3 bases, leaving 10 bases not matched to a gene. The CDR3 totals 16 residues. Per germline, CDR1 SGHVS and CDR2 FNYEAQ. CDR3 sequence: CASSNDRVGLNQPQHF. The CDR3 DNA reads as TGTGCCAGCAGCAACGACAGGGTAGGGCTCAATCAGCCCCAGCATTTT. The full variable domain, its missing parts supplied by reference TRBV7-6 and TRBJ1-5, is GAGVSQSPRYKVTKRGQDVALRCDPISGHVSLYWYRQALGQGPEFLTYFNYEAQQDKSGLPNDRFSAERPEGSISTLTIQRTEQRDSAMYRCASSNDRVGLNQPQHFGDGTRLSIL.

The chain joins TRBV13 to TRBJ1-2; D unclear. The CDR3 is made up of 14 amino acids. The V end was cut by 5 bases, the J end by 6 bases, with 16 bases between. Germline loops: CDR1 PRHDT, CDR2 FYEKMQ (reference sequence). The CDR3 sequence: CASSPFRSRNGYTF. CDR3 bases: TGTGCCAGCAGCCCCTTCAGGTCTCGGAATGGCTACACCTTC.

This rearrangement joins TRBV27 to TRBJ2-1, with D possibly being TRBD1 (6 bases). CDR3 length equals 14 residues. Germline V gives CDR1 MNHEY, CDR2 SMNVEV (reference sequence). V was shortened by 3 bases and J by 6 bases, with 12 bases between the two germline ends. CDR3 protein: CASSFEGVFNEQFF. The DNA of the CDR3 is TGTGCCAGCAGTTTTGAGGGGGTCTTCAATGAGCAGTTCTTC.

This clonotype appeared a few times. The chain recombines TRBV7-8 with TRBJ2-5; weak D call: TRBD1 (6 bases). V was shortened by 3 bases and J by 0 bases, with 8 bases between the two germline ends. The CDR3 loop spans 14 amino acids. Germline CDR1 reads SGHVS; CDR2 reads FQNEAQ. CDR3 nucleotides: TGTGCCAGCAGCTTCGGACAGTACCAAGAGACCCAGTACTTC. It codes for CASSFGQYQETQYF.

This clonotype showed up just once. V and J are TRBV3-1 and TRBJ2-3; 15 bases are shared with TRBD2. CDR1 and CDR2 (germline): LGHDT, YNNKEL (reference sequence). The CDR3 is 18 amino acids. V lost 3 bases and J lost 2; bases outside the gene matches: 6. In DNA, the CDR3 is TGTGCCAGCAGCCACGGGACTAGCGGGGGGTACCCCACAGATACGCAGTATTTT. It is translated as CASSHGTSGGYPTDTQYF.

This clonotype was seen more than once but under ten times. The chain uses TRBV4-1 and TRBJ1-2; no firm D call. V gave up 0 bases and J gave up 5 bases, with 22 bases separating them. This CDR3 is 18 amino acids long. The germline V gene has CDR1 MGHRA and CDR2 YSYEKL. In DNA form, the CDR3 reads TGCGCCAGCAGCCAAGATATATTAGGACGAGGCCTGCCGTATGGCTACACCTTC. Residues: CASSQDILGRGLPYGYTF.

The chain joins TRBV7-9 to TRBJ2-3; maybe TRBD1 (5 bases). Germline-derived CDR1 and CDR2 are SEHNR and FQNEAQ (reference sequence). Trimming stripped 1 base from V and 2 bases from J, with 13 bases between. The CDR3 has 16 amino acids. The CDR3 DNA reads TGTGCCAGCAGCTTAGTTGTGCAGGGCTACACAGATACGCAGTATTTT. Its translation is CASSLVVQGYTDTQYF.

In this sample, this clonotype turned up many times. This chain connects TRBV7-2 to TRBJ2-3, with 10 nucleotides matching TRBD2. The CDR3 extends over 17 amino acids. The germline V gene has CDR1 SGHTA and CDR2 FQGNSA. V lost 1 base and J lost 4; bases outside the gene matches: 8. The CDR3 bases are TGTGCCAGCAGCTTAGTGGGGAGCGGGGGGGCCTCAGATACGCAGTATTTT. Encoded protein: CASSLVGSGGASDTQYF.

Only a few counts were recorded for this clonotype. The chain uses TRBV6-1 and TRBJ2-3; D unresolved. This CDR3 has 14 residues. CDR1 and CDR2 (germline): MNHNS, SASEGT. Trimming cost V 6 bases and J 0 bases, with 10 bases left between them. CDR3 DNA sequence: TGTGCCAGCAGAGGGCCCGTTAGCACAGATACGCAGTATTTT. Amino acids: CASRGPVSTDTQYF.